A single TCR beta chain is shown here with its context. The sample originates from a study of T cells expressing NK-cell markers. No DNA is given; TCRdb re-called the 5' RACE reads and lists each CDR3 protein once. There are approximately 440,000 distinct CDR3 sequences in the sample, with over 1.1% held by the top ten. This CDR3 spans 11 amino acids. Sample: blood T cells: a sorted CD56 or NKG2C T cell subset, CD4+ or CD8+ T cells, or bulk PBMC T cells (not recorded which). The gene calls are TRBV21-1 and TRBJ1-1. TRBV21-1 is described as a pseudogene. The sequence was collected from a woman in her forties or fifties in good health. The CDR3 protein is CASSWNDGTFF.